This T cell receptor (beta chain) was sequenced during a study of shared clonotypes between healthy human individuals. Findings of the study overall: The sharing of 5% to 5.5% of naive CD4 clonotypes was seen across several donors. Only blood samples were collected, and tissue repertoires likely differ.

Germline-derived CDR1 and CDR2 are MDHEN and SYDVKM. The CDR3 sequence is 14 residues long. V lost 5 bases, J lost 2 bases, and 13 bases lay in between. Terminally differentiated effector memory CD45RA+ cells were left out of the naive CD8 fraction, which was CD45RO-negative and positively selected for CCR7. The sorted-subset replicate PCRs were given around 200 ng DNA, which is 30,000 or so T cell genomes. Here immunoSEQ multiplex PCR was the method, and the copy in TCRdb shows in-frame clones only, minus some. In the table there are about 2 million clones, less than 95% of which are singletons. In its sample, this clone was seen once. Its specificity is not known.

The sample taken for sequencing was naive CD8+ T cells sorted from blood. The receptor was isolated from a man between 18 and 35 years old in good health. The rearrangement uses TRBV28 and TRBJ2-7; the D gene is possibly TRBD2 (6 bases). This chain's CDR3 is CASSPSGTPYEQYF. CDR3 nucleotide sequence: TGTGCCAGCAGTCCGTCCGGGACTCCCTACGAGCAGTACTTC.